A single sample is the source of the 13 T cell receptor beta chains below, sequenced in a study of CXCR3-negative and CXCR3-positive naive CD8 T cells. Findings of the study overall: Comparison of naive cells showed more hydrophobic TRB CDR3s in CXCR3-positive than in CXCR3-negative naive cells.

The TRB libraries of cDNA were built by UMI-labeled 5' RACE. TCRdb re-called the 5' RACE reads and catalogs CDR3 proteins one per entry, DNA excluded. The listing contains roughly 99,000 distinct CDR3 sequences. Which antigens these TCRs recognize remains unknown. Sequencing was performed on naive CXCR3+ CD8+ T cells from blood. Subset reported: CD45RO-CCR7+CD27+CD95- naive CD8+ T cells expressing CXCR3 (TNR3+). These receptor sequences come from a human donor in good health. Some clones in this sample may be carry-over from other donors' samples.

The CDR3 spells CASSPWTGDETQYF. The J gene is TRBJ2-5, the V gene TRBV5-1; TCRdb names TRBD1, which stays unverified in the absence of DNA. Germline V gene lookup returns CDR1 SGHRS and CDR2 YFSETQ. The CDR3 extends over 14 amino acids.

The chain links TRBV7-6 to TRBJ2-3; the D call of TRBD1 rests on TCRdb alone, since no DNA is present to check it. In germline, CDR1 is SGHVS, CDR2 FNYEAQ. CDR3 length: 15 amino acids. CDR3 amino acids: CASSMGQTSTDTQYF.

The rearrangement joins TRBV20-1 to TRBJ2-1. CDR3 size: 15 residues. Looked up from germline, CDR1 is DFQATT and CDR2 is SNEGSKA (reference sequence). The CDR3 spells CSARDRRSSYNEQFF.

CDR3 region: CASSQVLGTEAFF. V usage is TRBV14 and J usage is TRBJ1-1. CDR1 SGHDN and CDR2 FVKESK come from the germline V gene. This CDR3 has 13 residues.

This CDR3 reads CASSVPGLVYEQYF. The V and J genes are TRBV7-9 and TRBJ2-7; TCRdb selects TRBD2, and the lack of DNA leaves this call unchecked. The CDR3 is made up of 14 amino acids. In germline, CDR1 is SEHNR, CDR2 FQNEAQ (reference sequence).

The chain couples TRBV29-1 to TRBJ2-3. Germline V gives CDR1 SQVTM, CDR2 ANQGSEA. This CDR3 spans 14 amino acids. The CDR3 protein is CSVLDSSSTDTQYF.

V gene TRBV25-1 combines with J gene TRBJ1-2; TCRdb outputs TRBD1, but without DNA this stays unchecked. Germline V CDR1 and CDR2: MGHDK, SYGVNS. The CDR3 loop spans 13 amino acids. CDR3 protein: CASSWGANYGYTF.

The CDR3 sequence: CASSLRLADGEAFF. The rearrangement joins TRBV7-3 to TRBJ1-1. CDR3 length: 14 residues. CDR1 SGHTA and CDR2 FQGTGA come from the germline V gene.

The chain couples TRBV7-2 to TRBJ1-2. Germline V lookup: CDR1 SGHTA, CDR2 FQGNSA. The CDR3 runs 14 residues. The CDR3 loop is CASSLRKVNYGYTF.

The chain recombines TRBV7-9 with TRBJ2-7; TCRdb returns TRBD1, unconfirmable since there is no DNA. Per germline, CDR1 SEHNR and CDR2 FQNEAQ (reference sequence). The CDR3 is 15 residues long. The CDR3 loop is CASSFPRDPTYEQYF.

The chain joins TRBV28 to TRBJ2-7. The germline gives CDR1 MDHEN, CDR2 SYDVKM. This CDR3 region has 15 residues. CDR3 region: CASSLGTSLPYEQYF. Variable domain in full (rest from reference TRBV28 and TRBJ2-7): DVKVTQSSRYLVKRTGEKVFLECVQDMDHENMFWYRQDPGLGLRLIYFSYDVKMKEKGDIPEGYSVSREKKERFSLILESASTNQTSMYLCASSLGTSLPYEQYFGPGTRLTVT.

J is TRBJ2-1 and V is TRBV7-3; there is no DNA to check the TCRdb D call of TRBD2. CDR1 and CDR2 from the germline V gene are SGHTA and FQGTGA. The CDR3 has 16 amino acids. The CDR3 sequence: CASSPTSGGAGDEQFF. Full variable domain (missing parts from reference TRBV7-3 and TRBJ2-1): GAGVSQTPSNKVTEKGKYVELRCDPISGHTALYWYRQSLGQGPEFLIYFQGTGAADDSGLPNDRFFAVRPEGSVSTLKIQRTERGDSAVYLCASSPTSGGAGDEQFFGPGTRLTVL.

This sequence joins TRBV25-1 and TRBJ2-1; as DNA is missing, the TRBD1 call by TCRdb cannot be tested. The CDR3 has 13 amino acids. CDR1 and CDR2 from the germline V gene are MGHDK and SYGVNS. CDR3 region: CASRYGQYNEQFF.